These 3 T cell receptor beta chains were sequenced from one sample in a study of T cells in Graves' hyperthyroidism and ophthalmopathy. Amplified regions were TCR beta CDR3 sequences from RNA transcripts. A set of HTBI primers served as the primers for a first-round RT-PCR of the TCR CDR3. One entry per CDR3 protein, called by TCRdb with MiXCR from the multiplex PCR reads. The sample yields 750,000 to 900,000 distinct CDR3 sequences, roughly 37% seen once. The sequenced sample was blood. These receptors were obtained from a man aged 18 to 30 with Graves' hyperthyroidism.

This clonotype was detected a few times. The chain recombines TRBV20-1 with TRBJ1-2; 8 bases agree with TRBD1. CDR3 length: 14 residues. CDR1 is DFQATT and CDR2 is SNEGSKA in the germline V gene (reference sequence). Unmatched junction bases numbered 5, after V lost 2 bases and J lost 3 bases. In nucleotides, the CDR3 is TGCAGTGCTAGAACAGCCAGGGGGCACTATGGCTACACCTTC. This gives the protein CSARTARGHYGYTF.

At least ten counts were recorded for this clonotype. V gene TRBV20-1 combines with J gene TRBJ1-6; possible D gene TRBD1, 6 bases. With 3 bases removed from V and 14 bases from J, the gap between germline ends came to 14 bases. This CDR3 comprises 12 residues. Per germline, CDR1 DFQATT and CDR2 SNEGSKA (reference sequence). The CDR3 is CSASLLTGTLHF. CDR3 in DNA: TGCAGTGCTAGCCTTTTGACAGGCACCCTCCACTTT.

The chain couples TRBV4-1 to TRBJ2-7; 7 nucleotides align to TRBD2. The germline V gene has CDR1 MGHRA and CDR2 YSYEKL. The length of the CDR3 is 15 residues. After removal of 0 bases from V and 4 bases from J, the junction contained 6 bases not matched to a gene. CDR3 region: CASSQEGLAVYEQYF. The DNA for the CDR3 is TGCGCCAGCAGCCAAGAAGGGCTAGCGGTGTACGAGCAGTACTTC.